This TCR beta chain was recorded in a study of Ad26.COV2.S vaccination and SARS-CoV-2 variants. Study in general: It was the COV1001 Ad26.COV2.S trial arm that included the donor.

Study-wide points: Placebo recipients trailed vaccine recipients in spike-specific TCR breadth.

The repertoire was sequenced with immunoSEQ multiplex PCR; TCRdb's copy has only in-frame clones and lacks some. This sample has around 380,000 clones; about 88% occur once, and the top ten carry roughly 3.5%. Regarding treatment: about 20 received Ad26.COV2.S at low or high dose, single or two shots; 5 received placebo; per-sample allocation not given. Samples were taken on day 63 after the first vaccine or placebo injection. At a Boston site, the person donating was an adult of 18-55 years. With respect to this clone: Its specificity is not known.

The sample was peripheral blood, taken in a trial of Ad26.COV2.S vaccine versus placebo. This receptor was obtained from a person aged 18-60 years who received the Ad26.COV2.S COVID-19 vaccine or a placebo.

The DNA of the CDR3 is TGTGCCAGCAGTCAGTCACAGGGAAATCAGCCCCAGCATTTT. Translation: CASSQSQGNQPQHF. V gene TRBV6-5 combines with J gene TRBJ1-5, with D possibly matching TRBD1 (6 bases). The CDR3 contains 14 residues. CDR1 and CDR2 from the germline V gene are MNHEY and SVGAGI. V lost 5 bases and J 4 bases, leaving 12 bases between the germline ends.